The rows below give T cell receptor beta chains drawn from one sample of a study of blood T cell repertoires in COVID-19. Sequencing was performed with immunoSEQ multiplex PCR; in TCRdb, only in-frame clones are kept and a portion is missing. Seen here are about 320,000 clones, roughly 85% observed once, and the top ten hold roughly 7%. Input material: peripheral blood. The receptor set was obtained from a human donor in a cohort sampled during active COVID-19. The CDR3 runs from the conserved cysteine through the conserved F or W. D genes are given only for firm matches. The listing skips clone size in some rows; elsewhere it reads once, few, many or a size class.

j_gene | d_gene | v_gene | len | abundance | CDR3nt | CDR3aa
TRBJ1-2 | . | TRBV5-1 | 15 | . | TGCGCCAGCAGCTTGGCGGGAGGACCAAACTATGGCTACACCTTC | CASSLAGGPNYGYTF
TRBJ1-1 | . | TRBV1 | 15 | . | TGCACCAGCAGCCAAGGGCCCCTGTTGAACACTGAAGCTTTCTTT | CTSSQGPLLNTEAFF
TRBJ1-2 | . | TRBV15 | 16 | . | TGTGCCACCAGCAGAGGAACAGGGATTGGGAACTATGGCTACACCTTC | CATSRGTGIGNYGYTF
TRBJ1-4 | . | TRBV28 | 15 | . | TGTGCCAGCAGTTTAGTGGGGGGGTACAATGAAAAACTGTTTTTT | CASSLVGGYNEKLFF
TRBJ1-5 | . | TRBV10-2 | 13 | once | TGCGCCAGCCGCCCAGGGAACGATCAGCCCCAGCATTTT | CASRPGNDQPQHF
TRBJ2-1 | . | TRBV23-1 | 14 | . | TGCGCCAGCCCACACATTAATGGGGGCGATGAGCAGTTCTTC | CASPHINGGDEQFF
TRBJ2-3 | TRBD2 | TRBV15 | 14 | . | TGTGCCACCAGCGATAGCGGGCTACCAGATACGCAGTATTTT | CATSDSGLPDTQYF
TRBJ2-1 | . | TRBV18 | 14 | . | TGTGCCAGCTCATTAGGGGCCTCCTACAATGAGCAGTTCTTC | CASSLGASYNEQFF
TRBJ1-2 | . | TRBV24-1 | 12 | . | TGTGCCACCAGTGAACAAAACTATGGCTACACCTTC | CATSEQNYGYTF
TRBJ2-1 | . | TRBV6-5 | 13 | once | TGTGCCAGCAGTACCGACAGGTTCGATGAGCAGTTCTTC | CASSTDRFDEQFF
TRBJ2-1 | . | TRBV28 | 13 | . | TGTGCCAGCAGTTTATCCAGGCCCAATGAGCAGTTCTTC | CASSLSRPNEQFF
TRBJ1-6 | . | TRBV14 | 13 | . | TGTGCCAGCAGCCAACATTATAATTCACCCCTCCACTTT | CASSQHYNSPLHF
TRBJ1-2 | TRBD1 | TRBV28 | 16 | . | TGTGCCAGCAGTTTGGGGGACAGGGGGAGTATTTATGGCTACACCTTC | CASSLGDRGSIYGYTF
TRBJ1-2 | . | TRBV6-5 | 13 | . | TGTGCCAGCAAGGGGGAGCCCCTCTATGGCTACACCTTC | CASKGEPLYGYTF
TRBJ2-2 | . | TRBV20-1 | 15 | . | TGCAGTGCTAGTGACAGTCAGCTAGGCACCGGGGAGCTGTTTTTT | CSASDSQLGTGELFF
TRBJ1-1 | . | TRBV30 | 12 | once | TGTGCCTGGAACCACAGGGTCACTGAAGCTTTCTTT | CAWNHRVTEAFF
TRBJ1-5 | . | TRBV6-1 | 19 | . | TGTGCCAGCAGTGGAGGACTCCCAACCTTTTTGACGAGCAATCAGCCCCAGCATTTT | CASSGGLPTFLTSNQPQHF
TRBJ1-2 | . | TRBV27 | 15 | . | TGTGCCAGCAGTCCCTCGGGGGGGGAGTTCTATGGCTACACCTTC | CASSPSGGEFYGYTF
TRBJ1-3 | . | TRBV24-1 | 13 | . | TGTGCCACCAGTGATTTCCCCGCCGGCACCATATATTTT | CATSDFPAGTIYF
TRBJ2-2 | . | TRBV12-5 | 15 | . | TGTGCTAGTGGTTTGGTACTCTTAAACACCGGGGAGCTGTTTTTT | CASGLVLLNTGELFF
TRBJ1-3 | TRBD1 | TRBV18 | 15 | . | TGTGCCAGCTCGCCCGGGACAGGGAGGAGAAACACCATATATTTT | CASSPGTGRRNTIYF
TRBJ1-1 | . | TRBV7-2 | 14 | . | TGTGCCAGCAGCATACAGGGAGCGAACACTGAAGCTTTCTTT | CASSIQGANTEAFF
TRBJ2-2 | TRBD2 | TRBV19 | 12 | . | TGCCAATCGCGGGGGGGCCCCGGGGAGCTGTTTTTT | CQSRGGPGELFF
TRBJ1-2 | TRBD1 | TRBV7-9 | 14 | . | TGTGCCAGCAGTGGACAGGGCCTTATCTATGGCTACACCTTC | CASSGQGLIYGYTF
TRBJ1-2 | . | TRBV19 | 15 | once | TGTGCCAGTAGTATAGATCGTGGCAGGGTAGACGGCTACACCTTC | CASSIDRGRVDGYTF
TRBJ1-1 | TRBD1 | TRBV19 | 11 | . | TGTGCCAGCAACAGGGGCACTGAAGCTTTCTTT | CASNRGTEAFF
TRBJ2-1 | TRBD1 | TRBV6-5 | 13 | . | TGTGCCAGCAGTTACTCGGGACAGGGTGAGCAGTTCTTC | CASSYSGQGEQFF
TRBJ1-1 | . | TRBV6-6 | 16 | many | TGTGCCAGCAGTTACTCGTTCGGTCGGCTCGAGGCTGAAGCTTTCTTT | CASSYSFGRLEAEAFF
TRBJ1-1 | . | TRBV11-2 | 12 | few | TGTGCCAGCAGCTTAGCGCAGGGTGAAGCTTTCTTT | CASSLAQGEAFF
TRBJ2-1 | TRBD2 | TRBV9 | 18 | once | TGTGCCAGCAGCCCCCCATCCCTAGTAGCGGGGGTTTACAATGAGCAGTTCTTC | CASSPPSLVAGVYNEQFF
TRBJ2-7 | . | TRBV30 | 14 | . | TGTGCCTGGAGTGTCTCAGGGACAAAGGGGGAGCAGTACTTC | CAWSVSGTKGEQYF
TRBJ2-5 | TRBD2 | TRBV30 | 13 | once | TGTGCCTGGGGACTAGCGGGGGCAGAGACCCAGTACTTC | CAWGLAGAETQYF
TRBJ2-1 | . | TRBV27 | 16 | . | TGTGCCAGCAGTTTAGGCCGAATCGCCCCCTACAATGAGCAGTTCTTC | CASSLGRIAPYNEQFF
TRBJ1-2 | . | TRBV5-4 | 13 | . | TGTGCCAGCATCCCCGGTAGGGGGTATGGCTACACCTTC | CASIPGRGYGYTF
TRBJ2-7 | . | TRBV5-6 | 15 | . | TGTGCCAGCAGCTTTAGTTCAGTAGGAGGGGTCGAGCAGTACTTC | CASSFSSVGGVEQYF
TRBJ1-5 | . | TRBV12-3/TRBV12-4 | 13 | . | TGTGCCAGCAGTTTACTCGGCCGGGAGCCCCAGCATTTT | CASSLLGREPQHF
TRBJ1-2 | . | TRBV24-1 | 14 | once | TGTGCCACCAGTGAAGGTGGCAGGGTGGAAGGCTACACCTTC | CATSEGGRVEGYTF
TRBJ1-2 | TRBD1 | TRBV10-3 | 14 | . | TGTGCCATCAGAGAGACAGGGACTAACTATGGCTACACCTTC | CAIRETGTNYGYTF
TRBJ1-4 | TRBD1 | TRBV30 | 15 | . | TGTGCCTGGAGACTTCCGGGACAGCGCGAGGAAAAACTGTTTTTT | CAWRLPGQREEKLFF
TRBJ1-1 | . | TRBV5-1 | 15 | . | TGCGCCAGCAAAGCAACTTTTTTCCCAAACACTGAAGCTTTCTTT | CASKATFFPNTEAFF
TRBJ2-7 | TRBD1 | TRBV5-1 | 14 | . | TGCGCCAGCAGCTTGCGGGACAGGGATTACGAGCAGTACTTC | CASSLRDRDYEQYF
TRBJ2-5 | . | TRBV7-2 | 15 | . | TGTGCCAGCAGCTATCAAGGAGGCCTGGCAGAGACCCAGTACTTC | CASSYQGGLAETQYF
TRBJ2-7 | TRBD2 | TRBV11-2 | 13 | . | TGTGCCAGCAGCCCAGCGGGGGCCTACGAGCAGTACTTC | CASSPAGAYEQYF
TRBJ1-5 | TRBD1 | TRBV30 | 15 | . | TGTGCCTGGAGTCCTAGGACAGGGGGCAATCAGCCCCAGCATTTT | CAWSPRTGGNQPQHF
TRBJ1-3 | . | TRBV19 | 13 | . | TGTGCCAGTAGTACAGGCTCTGGAAACACCATATATTTT | CASSTGSGNTIYF
TRBJ2-1 | TRBD2 | TRBV7-6 | 18 | . | TGTGCCAGCAGCTCCCGGACTAGCGGGGGGATCTCCTACAATGAGCAGTTCTTC | CASSSRTSGGISYNEQFF
TRBJ1-3 | . | TRBV19 | 15 | . | TGTGCCAGTAGTCACCAGGGCCCACAACGAAACACCATATATTTT | CASSHQGPQRNTIYF
TRBJ2-7 | . | TRBV2 | 13 | . | TGTGCCAGCGACTTTGGCAGGGTATACGAGCAGTACTTC | CASDFGRVYEQYF
TRBJ1-2 | TRBD1 | TRBV6-5 | 14 | . | TGTGCCAGCAGTTTCCAGGGGGCTAGGGGTGGCTACACCTTC | CASSFQGARGGYTF
TRBJ1-1 | . | TRBV6-5 | 13 | few | TGTGCCAGCATATCCTACAGGAACACTGAAGCTTTCTTT | CASISYRNTEAFF
TRBJ2-3 | TRBD2 | TRBV30 | 16 | once | TGTGCCTGGAGTGTTAGTCTAGCGGGGGTGGTAGATACGCAGTATTTT | CAWSVSLAGVVDTQYF
TRBJ1-6 | TRBD1 | TRBV30 | 16 | . | TGTGCCTGGAGCCCAGACAGGGGCTTACATAATTCACCCCTCCACTTT | CAWSPDRGLHNSPLHF
TRBJ1-2 | . | TRBV27 | 16 | . | TGTGCCAGCAGTTTAGGATTTCCGGACAGTAACTATGGCTACACCTTC | CASSLGFPDSNYGYTF
TRBJ2-7 | TRBD1 | TRBV30 | 13 | few | TGTGCCTGGACCGGGACAGCTATATACGAGCAGTACTTC | CAWTGTAIYEQYF